This T cell receptor (beta chain) stems from a study of blood T cell repertoires in COVID-19. The CDR3 runs 14 residues. Germline assignment: CDR1 GTSNPN and CDR2 SVGIG (reference sequence). Trimming pared 0 bases from V and 5 bases from J, leaving 13 bases between. Original handling: Cell counts per sample came from amplifying reference gene primers. Repertoires were generated with immunoSEQ multiplex PCR, while TCRdb's copy carries only in-frame clones and drops some. The DNA was the basis for D and trimming; V, J and clone size are from that table. The profile shows hundreds of thousands of clones, 80% to 90% of them singletons.

The clonotype originates from a woman aged 45-59 years with acute or convalescent COVID-19. The sequencing input was peripheral blood. This chain connects TRBV30 to TRBJ1-1; tentatively, D is TRBD1 (5 bases). The CDR3 DNA follows: TGTGCCTGGAGTGTACCCGGGGGGAGAACTGAAGCTTTCTTT. Encoded protein: CAWSVPGGRTEAFF.